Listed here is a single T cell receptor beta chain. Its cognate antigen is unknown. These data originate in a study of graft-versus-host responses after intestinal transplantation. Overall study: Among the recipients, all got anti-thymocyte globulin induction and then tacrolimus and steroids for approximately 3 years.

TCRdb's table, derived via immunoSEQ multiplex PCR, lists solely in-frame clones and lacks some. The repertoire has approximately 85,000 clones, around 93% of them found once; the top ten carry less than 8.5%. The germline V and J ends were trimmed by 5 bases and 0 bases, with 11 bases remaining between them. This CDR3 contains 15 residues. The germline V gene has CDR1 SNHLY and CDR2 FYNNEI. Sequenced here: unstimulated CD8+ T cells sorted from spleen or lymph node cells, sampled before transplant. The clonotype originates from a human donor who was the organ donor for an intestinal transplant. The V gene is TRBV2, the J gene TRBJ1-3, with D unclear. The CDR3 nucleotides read TGTGCCAGCAGTTCACCGACAAGCTCTGGAAACACCATATATTTT. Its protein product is CASSSPTSSGNTIYF.